This TCR beta chain was recovered during a study of Tregs in tolerant kidney transplant recipients (dated by TCRdb to between 2018 and 2021). The study in broad terms: Additional Treg samples were obtained from a roughly three-day mixed lymphocyte reaction with belatacept, with some samples followed by an approximately five-day donor restimulation, before recipient CD4+CD25+CD127- cells were sorted. During sorting of primary belatacept mixed lymphocyte reaction cultures, recipient cells were distinguished from donor cells with antibodies. The study applied TCRbeta sequencing to find donor-specific regulatory T cells before combined kidney and bone marrow transplantation and then followed those same cells after transplant. Several methods of expanding Tregs specific for an allogeneic donor were compared by TCRbeta repertoire sequencing in a few healthy controls. General study outcomes and caveats: The most biologically relevant and donor-specific TCRbeta repertoire appeared to be identified by expanding Tregs with activated donor B cells. Biological reproducibility was not examined directly, but technical replication error appeared to be minimal. Because only a small number of patients were included, the study had limitations, and the results will need to be validated in larger populations as well as under other immunosuppression protocols.

CDR1 and CDR2 (MGHRA, YSYEKL) derive from the germline V gene. The CDR3 runs 16 amino acids, cysteine and phenylalanine included. Of the read, only the CDR3 DNA is kept; its 48 bases are in frame from base 1. Compared with germline, V lacks 4 bases and J lacks 0 bases; bases without a gene match: 4. Blood from healthy controls was obtained either as purchased buffy coats or from healthy volunteers. Healthy control blood was separated into PBMCs by Ficoll density gradient and cryopreserved, and patient PBMCs were collected both before and after transplant. In its sample, this clone was seen a few times. Which antigen it targets is not known. Base-call qualities are not available, and no considerably larger clone is one nucleotide away. Genomic DNA was extracted from sorted cells with the QIAGEN DNeasy Blood and Tissue Kit for TCRbeta CDR3 sequencing. Through immunoSEQ, high-throughput TCRbeta CDR3 sequencing was done commercially, including PCR amplification with internal controls and bias correction. The study's own analysis went as follows. Unique productive TCRbeta sequences were defined by CDR3 nucleotide sequence when primers matched and otherwise by CDR3 amino acid sequence together with Vbeta and Jbeta genes. Donor-reactive sequences were defined as at least 5-fold expanded in CFSE-low cells versus unstimulated cells, with frequency of at least 0.01% in CFSE-low cells. Repertoire divergence was quantified by Jensen-Shannon divergence using the top 100 TCRbeta sequences ranked by frequency. When a sample had multiple sequencing runs, each run was corrected for sorting error separately and the runs were then pooled. In TCRdb, the immuneACCESS table is reduced to in-frame sequences with V and J assigned. These tables do not hold every clone; where another copy was compared, an unresolved V gene accounts for under half, and the others remain unexplained. That table gives V, J and clone size, and the DNA gave D and trimming. For this sample the table gives about 31,000 clones, of which under 90% were detected only once. Approximately 2.4% of the sample rests with the top ten.

The sequence came from a human donor in good health. The chain is encoded by TRBV4-1 joined to TRBJ2-4, with 9 middle bases fitting TRBD2. Sample: Tregs from blood cultured with allogeneic cells. The sequenced DNA: TGCGCCAGCAGCCGCCTACTAGCGGGAGCCAAAAACATTCAGTACTTC. It translates as CASSRLLAGAKNIQYF.